Reported below is one T cell receptor beta chain. Its cognate antigen is unknown. V lost 5 bases, J lost 5 bases, and 7 bases stayed unmatched. This CDR3 has 14 amino acids. The germline CDR1 and CDR2 sequences are PRHDT and FYEKMQ (reference sequence). Sequencing was performed with immunoSEQ multiplex PCR; in TCRdb, only in-frame clones are kept and a portion is missing. The sample includes about 350,000 clones, roughly nine tenths seen only once; the top ten take 3% to 5%. These data originate in a study of Ad26.COV2.S vaccination and SARS-CoV-2 variants. Study outcomes and limitations: From the TCR breadth and depth analyses, total T cell responses may have been underestimated. After vaccination, substantial breadth of spike-specific CD8+ and CD4+ responses was reported. Vaccine and placebo groups showed comparable non-spike TCR breadth. Spike-specific TCR breadth was greater in vaccine than placebo recipients.

The source was peripheral blood, collected after recovery from COVID-19. This sequence joins TRBV13 and TRBJ2-5; 8 bases line up with TRBD1. This TCR came from a human donor who had recovered from COVID-19. The CDR3 coding sequence is TGTGCCAGCAGCCCCCGACAGGGGTGGGAGACCCAGTACTTC. Its protein product is CASSPRQGWETQYF.